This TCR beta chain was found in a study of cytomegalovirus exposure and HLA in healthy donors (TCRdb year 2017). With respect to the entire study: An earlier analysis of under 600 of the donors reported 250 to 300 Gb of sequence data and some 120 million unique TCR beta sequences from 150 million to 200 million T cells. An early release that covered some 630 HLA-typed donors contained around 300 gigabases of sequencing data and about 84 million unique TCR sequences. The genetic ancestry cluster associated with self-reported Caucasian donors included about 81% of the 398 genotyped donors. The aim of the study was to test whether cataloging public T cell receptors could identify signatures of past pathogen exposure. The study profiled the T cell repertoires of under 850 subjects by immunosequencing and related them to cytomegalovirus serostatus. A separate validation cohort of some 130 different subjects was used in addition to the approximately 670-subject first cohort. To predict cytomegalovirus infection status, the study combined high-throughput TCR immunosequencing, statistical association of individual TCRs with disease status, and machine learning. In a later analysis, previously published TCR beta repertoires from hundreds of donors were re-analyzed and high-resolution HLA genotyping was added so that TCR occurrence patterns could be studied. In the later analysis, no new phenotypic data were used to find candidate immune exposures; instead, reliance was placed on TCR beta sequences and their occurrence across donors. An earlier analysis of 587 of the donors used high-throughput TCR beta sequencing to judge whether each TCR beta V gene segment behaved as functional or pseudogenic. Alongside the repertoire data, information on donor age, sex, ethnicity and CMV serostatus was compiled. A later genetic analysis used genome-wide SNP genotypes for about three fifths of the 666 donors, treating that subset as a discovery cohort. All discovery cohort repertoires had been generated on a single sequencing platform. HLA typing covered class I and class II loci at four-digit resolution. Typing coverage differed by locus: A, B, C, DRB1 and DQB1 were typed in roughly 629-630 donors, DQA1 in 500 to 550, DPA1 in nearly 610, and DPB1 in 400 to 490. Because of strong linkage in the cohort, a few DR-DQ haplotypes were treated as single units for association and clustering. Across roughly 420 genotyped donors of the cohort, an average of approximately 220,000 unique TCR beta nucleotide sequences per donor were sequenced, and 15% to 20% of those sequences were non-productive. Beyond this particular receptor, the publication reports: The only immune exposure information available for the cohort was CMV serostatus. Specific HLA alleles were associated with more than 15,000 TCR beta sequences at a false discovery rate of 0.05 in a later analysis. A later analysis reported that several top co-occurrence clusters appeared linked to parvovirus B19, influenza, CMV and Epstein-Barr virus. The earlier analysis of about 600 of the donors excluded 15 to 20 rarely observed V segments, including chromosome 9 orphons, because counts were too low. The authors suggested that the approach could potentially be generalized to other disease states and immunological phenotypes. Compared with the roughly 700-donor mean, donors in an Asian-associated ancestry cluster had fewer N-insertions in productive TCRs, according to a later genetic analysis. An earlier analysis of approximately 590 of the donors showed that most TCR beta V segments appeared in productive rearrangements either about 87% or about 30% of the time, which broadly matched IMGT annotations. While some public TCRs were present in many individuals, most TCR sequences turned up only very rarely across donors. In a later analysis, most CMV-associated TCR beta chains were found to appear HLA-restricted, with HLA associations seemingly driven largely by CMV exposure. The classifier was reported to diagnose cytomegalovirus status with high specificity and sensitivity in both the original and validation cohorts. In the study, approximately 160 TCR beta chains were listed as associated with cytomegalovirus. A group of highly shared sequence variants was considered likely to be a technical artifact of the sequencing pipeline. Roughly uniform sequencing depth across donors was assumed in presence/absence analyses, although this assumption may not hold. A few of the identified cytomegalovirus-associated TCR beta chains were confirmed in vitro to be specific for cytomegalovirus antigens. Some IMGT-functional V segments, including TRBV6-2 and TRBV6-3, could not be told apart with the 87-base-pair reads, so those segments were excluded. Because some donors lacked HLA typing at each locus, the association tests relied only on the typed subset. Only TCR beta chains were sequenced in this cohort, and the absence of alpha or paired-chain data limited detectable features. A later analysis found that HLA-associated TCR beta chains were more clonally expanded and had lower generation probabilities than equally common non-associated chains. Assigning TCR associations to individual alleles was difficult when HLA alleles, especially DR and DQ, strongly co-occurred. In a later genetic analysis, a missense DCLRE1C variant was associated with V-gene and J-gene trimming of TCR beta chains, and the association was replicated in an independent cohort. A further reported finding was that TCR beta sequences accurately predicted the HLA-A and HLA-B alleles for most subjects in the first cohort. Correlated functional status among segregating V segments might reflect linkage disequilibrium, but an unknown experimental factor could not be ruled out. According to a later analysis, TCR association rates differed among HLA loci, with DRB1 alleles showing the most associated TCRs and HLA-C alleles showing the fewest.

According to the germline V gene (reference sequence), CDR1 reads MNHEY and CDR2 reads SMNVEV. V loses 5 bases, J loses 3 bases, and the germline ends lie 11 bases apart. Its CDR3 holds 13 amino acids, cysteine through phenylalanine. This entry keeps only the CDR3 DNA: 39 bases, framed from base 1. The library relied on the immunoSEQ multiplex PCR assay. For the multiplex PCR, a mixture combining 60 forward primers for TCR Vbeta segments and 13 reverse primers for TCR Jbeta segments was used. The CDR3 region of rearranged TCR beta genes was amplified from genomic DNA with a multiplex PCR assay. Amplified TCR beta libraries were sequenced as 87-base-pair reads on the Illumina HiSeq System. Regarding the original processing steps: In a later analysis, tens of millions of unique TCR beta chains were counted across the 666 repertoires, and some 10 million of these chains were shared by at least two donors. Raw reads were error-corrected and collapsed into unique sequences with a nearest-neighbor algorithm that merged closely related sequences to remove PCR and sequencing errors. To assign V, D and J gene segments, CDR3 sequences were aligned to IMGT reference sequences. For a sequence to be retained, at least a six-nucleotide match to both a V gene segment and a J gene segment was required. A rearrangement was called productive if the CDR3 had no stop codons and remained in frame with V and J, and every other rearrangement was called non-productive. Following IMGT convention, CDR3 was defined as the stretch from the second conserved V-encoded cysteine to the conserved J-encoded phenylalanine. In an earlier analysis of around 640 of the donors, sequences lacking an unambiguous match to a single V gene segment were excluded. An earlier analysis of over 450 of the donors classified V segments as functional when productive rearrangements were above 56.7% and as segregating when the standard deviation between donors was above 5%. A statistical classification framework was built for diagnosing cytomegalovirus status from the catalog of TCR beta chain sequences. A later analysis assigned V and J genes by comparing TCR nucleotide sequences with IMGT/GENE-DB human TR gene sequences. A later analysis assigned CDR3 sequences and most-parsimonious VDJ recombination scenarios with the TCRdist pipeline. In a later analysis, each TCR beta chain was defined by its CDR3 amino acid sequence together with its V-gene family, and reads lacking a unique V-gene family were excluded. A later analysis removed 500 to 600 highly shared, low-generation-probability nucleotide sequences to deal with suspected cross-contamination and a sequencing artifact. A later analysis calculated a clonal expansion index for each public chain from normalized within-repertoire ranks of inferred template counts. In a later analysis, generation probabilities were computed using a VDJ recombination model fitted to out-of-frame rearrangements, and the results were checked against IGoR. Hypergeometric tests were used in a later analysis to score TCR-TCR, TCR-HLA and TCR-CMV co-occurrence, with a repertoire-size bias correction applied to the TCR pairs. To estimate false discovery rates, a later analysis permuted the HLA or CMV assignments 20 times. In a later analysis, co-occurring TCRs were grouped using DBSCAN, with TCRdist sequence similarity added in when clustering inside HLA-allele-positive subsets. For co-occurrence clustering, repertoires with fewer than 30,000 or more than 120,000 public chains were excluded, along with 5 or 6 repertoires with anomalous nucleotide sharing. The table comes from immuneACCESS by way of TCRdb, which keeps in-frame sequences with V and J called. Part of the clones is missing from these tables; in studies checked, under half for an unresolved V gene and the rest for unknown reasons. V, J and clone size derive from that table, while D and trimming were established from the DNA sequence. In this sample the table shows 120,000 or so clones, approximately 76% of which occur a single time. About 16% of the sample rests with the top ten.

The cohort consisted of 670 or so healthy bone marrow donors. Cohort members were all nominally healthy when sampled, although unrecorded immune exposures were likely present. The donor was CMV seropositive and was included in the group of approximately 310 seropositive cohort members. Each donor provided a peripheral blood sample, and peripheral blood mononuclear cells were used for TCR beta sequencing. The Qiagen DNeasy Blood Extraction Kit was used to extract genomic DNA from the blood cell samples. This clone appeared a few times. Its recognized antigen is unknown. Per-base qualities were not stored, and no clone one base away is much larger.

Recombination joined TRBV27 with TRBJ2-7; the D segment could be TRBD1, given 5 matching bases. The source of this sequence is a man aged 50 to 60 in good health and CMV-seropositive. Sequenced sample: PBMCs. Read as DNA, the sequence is TGTGCCAGCAGTCCGACAGCTTACTACGAGCAGTACTTC. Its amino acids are CASSPTAYYEQYF.